The source of this T cell receptor beta chain is a study of cytotoxic CD8 clonotypes in ibrutinib-treated CLL. Whole-study findings and limits: Public clonotypes, an uncommon group, contracted or remained stable on treatment.

Germline V lookup: CDR1 GTSNPN, CDR2 SVGIG (reference sequence). The length of the CDR3 is 13 residues. Trimming pared 5 bases from V and 2 bases from J, leaving 12 bases between. This clone ranks as medium-sized. The antigen is unknown. Sequencing was performed with immunoSEQ multiplex PCR; in TCRdb, only in-frame clones are kept and a portion is missing. This table has 25,000 to 30,000 clones, less than 60% appearing once. This chain joins TRBV30 and TRBJ2-5; maybe TRBD2 (6 bases). The source was PBMCs, collected before ibrutinib treatment. The clonotype originates from a human donor with chronic lymphocytic leukemia. In nucleotides, the CDR3 is TGTGCCTGGGATCTAGCGCCTCAAGAGACCCAGTACTTC. It yields the protein CAWDLAPQETQYF.